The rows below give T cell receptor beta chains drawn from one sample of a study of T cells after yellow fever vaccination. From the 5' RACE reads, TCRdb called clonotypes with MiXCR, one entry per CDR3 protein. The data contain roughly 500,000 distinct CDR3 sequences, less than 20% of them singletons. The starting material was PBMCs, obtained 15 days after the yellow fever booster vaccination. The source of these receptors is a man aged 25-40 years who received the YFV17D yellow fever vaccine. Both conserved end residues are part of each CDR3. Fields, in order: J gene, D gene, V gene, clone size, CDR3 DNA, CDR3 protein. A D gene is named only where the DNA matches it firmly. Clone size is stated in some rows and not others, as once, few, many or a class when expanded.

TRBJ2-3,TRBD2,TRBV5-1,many,TGCGCCAGCAGAGCGGGACGGTACACAGATACGCAGTATTTT,CASRAGRYTDTQYF
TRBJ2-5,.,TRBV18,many,TGTGCCAGCTCACTCGACGGGACCCAGTACTTC,CASSLDGTQYF
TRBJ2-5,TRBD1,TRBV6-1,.,TGTGCCAGCAGGCGAAAGACAGGGCCCCAAGAGACCCAGTACTTC,CASRRKTGPQETQYF
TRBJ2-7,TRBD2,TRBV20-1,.,TGCAGTGCTAGTGGCCAGGGCAGCGGGAACTACGAGCAGTACTTC,CSASGQGSGNYEQYF
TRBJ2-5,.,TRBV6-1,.,TGTGCCAGCAGTCCCACGATGGGCCAAGAGACCCAGTACTTC,CASSPTMGQETQYF
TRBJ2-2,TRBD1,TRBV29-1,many,TGCAGCGTCCCCCGGGACAGGGTGAACACCGGGGAGCTGTTTTTT,CSVPRDRVNTGELFF
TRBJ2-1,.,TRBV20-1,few,TGCAGTGCCGAGACTAGGGGGGCGGGCAATGAGCAGTTCTTC,CSAETRGAGNEQFF
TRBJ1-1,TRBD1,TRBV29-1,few,TGCAGCGTTCTACAGGGGCTCACTGAAGCTTTCTTT,CSVLQGLTEAFF
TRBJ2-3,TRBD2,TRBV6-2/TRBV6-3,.,TGTGCCAGCAGTTATCGGACTAGCGGGACCGGTAGAGGAGGCCCAGATACGCAGTATTTT,CASSYRTSGTGRGGPDTQYF
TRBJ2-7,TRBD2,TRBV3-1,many,TGTGCCAGCAGCCAAAGCTTGGCTAGCGGCGAGCAGTACTTC,CASSQSLASGEQYF
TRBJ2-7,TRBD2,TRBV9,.,TGTGCCAGCAGCGTAGGTTCCAGCGGGAGCGACGAGCAGTACTTC,CASSVGSSGSDEQYF
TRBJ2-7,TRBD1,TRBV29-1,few,TGCAGCGTTACCGGGACAGTAACCTACGAGCAGTACTTC,CSVTGTVTYEQYF